These T cell receptor beta chains were read from a single sample in a study of blood T cell repertoires in COVID-19. Only in-frame clones appear in the TCRdb table, and some are missing; sequencing was by immunoSEQ multiplex PCR. The table records tens of thousands of clones, about 81% of them present only once. The sequenced sample was peripheral blood. The receptors come from a human donor in a cohort sampled during active COVID-19. Each CDR3 is given with its conserved first and last residue. The order of the fields is V gene, clone size, D gene, J gene, CDR3 protein, CDR3 DNA. D genes are given only for firm matches. Clone size is given for some rows only: seen once, a few or many times, or a class if the clone is expanded.

v_gene: TRBV19
abundance: .
d_gene: .
j_gene: TRBJ2-3
CDR3aa: CASSPRYSGTDTQYF
CDR3nt: TGTGCCAGTAGTCCCCGATACTCGGGCACAGATACGCAGTATTTT

v_gene: TRBV29-1
abundance: .
d_gene: TRBD2
j_gene: TRBJ2-7
CDR3aa: CSVGGRDYEQYF
CDR3nt: TGCAGCGTTGGCGGGAGGGACTACGAGCAGTACTTC

v_gene: TRBV5-1
abundance: .
d_gene: TRBD1
j_gene: TRBJ2-7
CDR3aa: CASSLTGVSFDEQYF
CDR3nt: TGCGCCAGCAGCTTGACAGGGGTCTCCTTCGACGAGCAGTACTTC

v_gene: TRBV3-1/TRBV3-2
abundance: few
d_gene: TRBD1
j_gene: TRBJ1-2
CDR3aa: CASSDRGFYGYTF
CDR3nt: TGTGCCAGCAGCGACAGGGGATTCTATGGCTACACCTTC

v_gene: TRBV24-1
abundance: .
d_gene: TRBD1
j_gene: TRBJ1-2
CDR3aa: CATSDRTGDGYTF
CDR3nt: TGTGCCACCAGTGATAGAACAGGGGATGGCTACACCTTC

v_gene: TRBV11-2
abundance: .
d_gene: TRBD2
j_gene: TRBJ2-3
CDR3aa: CASSHIAGGTDTQYF
CDR3nt: TGTGCCAGCAGCCACATAGCGGGAGGAACAGATACGCAGTATTTT

v_gene: TRBV28
abundance: few
d_gene: TRBD2
j_gene: TRBJ2-7
CDR3aa: CASSLAGAPEQYF
CDR3nt: TGTGCCAGCAGTTTAGCGGGAGCGCCTGAGCAGTACTTC

v_gene: TRBV19
abundance: .
d_gene: TRBD1
j_gene: TRBJ1-5
CDR3aa: CASTSGTGLSNQPQHF
CDR3nt: TGTGCCAGTACCTCAGGGACAGGACTCAGCAATCAGCCCCAGCATTTT

v_gene: TRBV2
abundance: .
d_gene: TRBD2
j_gene: TRBJ2-3
CDR3aa: CASRGTSGDTDTQYF
CDR3nt: TGTGCCAGCCGAGGGACTAGCGGCGACACAGATACGCAGTATTTT

v_gene: TRBV6-2/TRBV6-3
abundance: .
d_gene: .
j_gene: TRBJ2-1
CDR3aa: CASSPLSGPYNEQFF
CDR3nt: TGTGCCAGCAGTCCCCTTAGCGGTCCCTACAATGAGCAGTTCTTC

v_gene: TRBV3-1/TRBV3-2
abundance: .
d_gene: .
j_gene: TRBJ2-1
CDR3aa: CASSQGLVPNEQFF
CDR3nt: TGTGCCAGCAGCCAAGGACTAGTCCCCAATGAGCAGTTCTTC

v_gene: TRBV6-5
abundance: .
d_gene: .
j_gene: TRBJ2-1
CDR3aa: CASSYVGGPYNEQFF
CDR3nt: TGTGCCAGCAGTTATGTGGGAGGTCCCTACAATGAGCAGTTCTTC

v_gene: TRBV7-9
abundance: .
d_gene: TRBD2
j_gene: TRBJ2-5
CDR3aa: CASSVQRESQETQYF
CDR3nt: TGTGCCAGCAGCGTTCAGCGGGAGTCCCAAGAGACCCAGTACTTC

v_gene: TRBV3-1/TRBV3-2
abundance: .
d_gene: .
j_gene: TRBJ1-2
CDR3aa: CASSDGGRGGYTF
CDR3nt: TGTGCCAGCAGCGACGGAGGCCGGGGAGGCTACACCTTC

v_gene: TRBV27
abundance: .
d_gene: TRBD1
j_gene: TRBJ2-1
CDR3aa: CASSDRGPYNEQFF
CDR3nt: TGTGCCAGCAGCGACAGGGGGCCCTACAATGAGCAGTTCTTC

v_gene: TRBV4-2
abundance: once
d_gene: .
j_gene: TRBJ2-1
CDR3aa: CASSLDRLGGNEQFF
CDR3nt: TGTGCCAGCAGCCTCGATCGATTAGGGGGCAATGAGCAGTTCTTC

v_gene: TRBV18
abundance: .
d_gene: .
j_gene: TRBJ1-1
CDR3aa: CASSRQPANTEAFF
CDR3nt: TGTGCCAGCTCCCGACAGCCGGCGAACACTGAAGCTTTCTTT

v_gene: TRBV2
abundance: .
d_gene: TRBD2
j_gene: TRBJ2-7
CDR3aa: CATRTSGIYEQYF
CDR3nt: TGTGCCACCCGGACTAGCGGGATCTACGAGCAGTACTTC

v_gene: TRBV3-1/TRBV3-2
abundance: .
d_gene: .
j_gene: TRBJ1-1
CDR3aa: CASRRTMNTEAFF
CDR3nt: TGTGCCAGCAGACGGACTATGAACACTGAAGCTTTCTTT

v_gene: TRBV6-5
abundance: .
d_gene: TRBD1
j_gene: TRBJ1-4
CDR3aa: CASSLGAGGEKLFF
CDR3nt: TGTGCCAGCAGCCTCGGGGCAGGGGGGGAAAAACTGTTTTTT

v_gene: TRBV10-3
abundance: .
d_gene: TRBD1
j_gene: TRBJ1-1
CDR3aa: CAIRKAGTGHEAFF
CDR3nt: TGTGCCATCAGGAAGGCCGGGACAGGGCATGAAGCTTTCTTT

v_gene: TRBV14
abundance: .
d_gene: .
j_gene: TRBJ1-4
CDR3aa: CASSRAGNEKLFF
CDR3nt: TGTGCCAGCAGCCGGGCTGGGAATGAAAAACTGTTTTTT